The 11 T cell receptor beta chains given below trace back to one sample, sequenced in a study of cytomegalovirus exposure and HLA in healthy donors (dated 2017 in TCRdb). The library was built by means of the immunoSEQ multiplex PCR assay. In TCRdb, the immuneACCESS table is reduced to in-frame sequences with V and J assigned. These tables do not hold every clone; where another copy was compared, an unresolved V gene accounts for under half, and the others remain unexplained. Across this sample there are about 63,000 clones, with approximately 95% seen only once. The biggest ten clones account for approximately 6.8% of the sample. Sequenced input: PBMCs. All receptors come from a woman younger than 30 in good health and CMV-seropositive.

J is TRBJ2-3 and V is TRBV30, with 8 bases aligning to TRBD2. The germline V gene has CDR1 GTSNPN and CDR2 SVGIG (reference sequence). The V gene end was trimmed by 5 bases and the J gene end by 5 bases; junction bases not matched to a gene: 6. The CDR3 is made up of 13 amino acids. This chain's CDR3 is CAWGGLVGDTQYF. As DNA, the CDR3 is TGTGCCTGGGGGGGACTAGTCGGAGATACGCAGTATTTT.

The gene calls are TRBV28 and TRBJ1-2, with D uncertain. CDR1 MDHEN and CDR2 SYDVKM come from the germline V gene. The CDR3 contains 16 residues. CDR3 bases: TGTGCGAGTAGTCGCGAACTGAGGAGCACCCACTATGGCTACACCTTC. Translation gives CASSRELRSTHYGYTF.

The V gene is TRBV28, the J gene TRBJ2-1; 14 bases are shared with TRBD2. Unmatched junction bases numbered 15, after V lost 6 bases and J lost 5 bases. Germline assignment: CDR1 MDHEN and CDR2 SYDVKM. This CDR3 contains 19 residues. CDR3 loop: CASSPIGGTSGREDNEQFF. The CDR3 region has the DNA TGTGCCAGCAGCCCCATAGGTGGGACTAGCGGGAGAGAAGACAATGAGCAGTTCTTC. The full variable domain, with the rest looked up from reference TRBV28 and TRBJ2-1, is DVKVTQSSRYLVKRTGEKVFLECVQDMDHENMFWYRQDPGLGLRLIYFSYDVKMKEKGDIPEGYSVSREKKERFSLILESASTNQTSMYLCASSPIGGTSGREDNEQFFGPGTRLTVL.

This chain links TRBV5-1 with TRBJ2-7, with D possibly TRBD1 on 5 matching bases. Germline lookup yields CDR1 SGHRS and CDR2 YFSETQ. This CDR3 comprises 16 residues. Trimming removed 0 bases at V and 0 bases at J, with 13 bases between. The CDR3 region is CASSLVVQGSSYEQYF. The CDR3 nucleotides are TGCGCCAGCAGCTTGGTGGTCCAGGGCAGCTCCTACGAGCAGTACTTC. Filled out from reference TRBV5-1 and TRBJ2-7, the complete variable domain reads KAGVTQTPRYLIKTRGQQVTLSCSPISGHRSVSWYQQTPGQGLQFLFEYFSETQRNKGNFPGRFSGRQFSNSRSEMNVSTLELGDSALYLCASSLVVQGSSYEQYFGPGTRLTVT.

The chain combines TRBV27 with TRBJ2-1; 12 bases match TRBD2. The CDR3 consists of 16 residues. From germline, CDR1 is MNHEY and CDR2 SMNVEV (reference sequence). V lost 3 bases, J lost 4 bases, and 4 bases stayed unmatched. The CDR3 region is CASSLEGTSGYNEQFF. CDR3 nucleotides: TGTGCCAGCAGTTTGGAGGGGACTAGCGGGTACAATGAGCAGTTCTTC.

The chain has TRBV5-5 and TRBJ1-2, with 7 bases aligning to TRBD1. CDR3 length: 13 amino acids. Germline V lookup: CDR1 SGHKS, CDR2 YYEKEE (reference sequence). Trimming cost V 6 bases and J 4 bases; bases outside gene matches: 6. The CDR3 protein is CASTSTGIYGYTF. CDR3 DNA sequence: TGTGCCAGCACCTCGACAGGGATCTATGGCTACACCTTC.

This clone was observed a single time. The CDR3 DNA sequence: TGTGCCAGCAGCTGGACAGGGCTTGGGAACACTGAAGCTTTCTTT. Its protein product is CASSWTGLGNTEAFF. This rearrangement joins TRBV6-6 to TRBJ1-1, with 8 nucleotides matching TRBD1. The V and J ends lost 6 bases and 1 base, in that order; junction bases with no gene match: 7. From germline, CDR1 is MNHNY and CDR2 SVGAGI (reference sequence). This CDR3 has 15 residues.

The chain recombines TRBV27 with TRBJ2-3; weak D call: TRBD1 (6 bases). Germline V lookup: CDR1 MNHEY, CDR2 SMNVEV (reference sequence). Between the trimmed V and J ends, which lost 6 bases and 2 bases, there was a span of 12 bases. The CDR3 is 14 amino acids. The CDR3 here is CASRRRGYTDTQYF. The CDR3 DNA sequence: TGTGCCAGCAGACGCAGGGGCTACACAGATACGCAGTATTTT.

CDR3 coding DNA: TGTGCCAGCAGCCCTCCGGGAGGGTATCAGCCCCAGCATTTT. Translation gives CASSPPGGYQPQHF. The gene calls are TRBV27 and TRBJ1-5; the D is unclear. The CDR3 totals 14 residues. Germline V gene data show CDR1 as MNHEY and CDR2 as SMNVEV (reference sequence). With 6 bases removed from V and 5 bases from J, the gap between germline ends came to 14 bases.

In this sample, this clone turned up once. The chain links TRBV6-6 to TRBJ1-1, with D hard to call. CDR1 is MNHNY, CDR2 SVGAGI, per germline (reference sequence). Trimming pared 8 bases from V and 4 bases from J, leaving 14 bases between. The length of the CDR3 is 13 residues. DNA of the CDR3: TGTGCCAGCCGGTCTCGGGGTATCACTGAAGCTTTCTTT. It is translated as CASRSRGITEAFF.

The chain is built from TRBV5-1 and TRBJ2-3; TRBD1 matches 9 bases. The CDR3 contains 14 residues. Germline CDR1 and CDR2: SGHRS and YFSETQ. With 4 bases clipped from V and 4 bases from J, the junction kept 4 bases outside the gene matches. The CDR3 here is CASSPGQGPDTQYF. The CDR3 DNA sequence: TGCGCCAGCAGCCCTGGACAGGGGCCAGATACGCAGTATTTT.